This T cell receptor beta chain comes out of a study of T cells in Graves' hyperthyroidism and ophthalmopathy. The CDR3 contains 14 residues. Germline V gene lookup returns CDR1 SGHKS and CDR2 YYEKEE (reference sequence). A word on this clonotype: Relative to the germline gene, one junction end is altered; a read error may explain this.

From RNA transcripts, TCR beta CDR3 regions were amplified. First-round RT-PCR of the TCR CDR3 relied on the HTBI primer set. TCRdb redid the calling of the multiplex PCR reads with MiXCR, one entry per CDR3 protein. The sample consists of hundreds of thousands of distinct CDR3 sequences, approximately 15% of them appearing once. Sequenced: blood. The TCR sequence derives from a woman between 40 and 55 years old with Graves' ophthalmopathy. This chain joins TRBV5-5 and TRBJ2-7; 9 nucleotides agree with TRBD1. The CDR3 region is CASSLTGGTYKQYF. In DNA, the CDR3 is TGTGCCAGCAGTTTGACAGGGGGGACCTACAAGCAGTACTTC.